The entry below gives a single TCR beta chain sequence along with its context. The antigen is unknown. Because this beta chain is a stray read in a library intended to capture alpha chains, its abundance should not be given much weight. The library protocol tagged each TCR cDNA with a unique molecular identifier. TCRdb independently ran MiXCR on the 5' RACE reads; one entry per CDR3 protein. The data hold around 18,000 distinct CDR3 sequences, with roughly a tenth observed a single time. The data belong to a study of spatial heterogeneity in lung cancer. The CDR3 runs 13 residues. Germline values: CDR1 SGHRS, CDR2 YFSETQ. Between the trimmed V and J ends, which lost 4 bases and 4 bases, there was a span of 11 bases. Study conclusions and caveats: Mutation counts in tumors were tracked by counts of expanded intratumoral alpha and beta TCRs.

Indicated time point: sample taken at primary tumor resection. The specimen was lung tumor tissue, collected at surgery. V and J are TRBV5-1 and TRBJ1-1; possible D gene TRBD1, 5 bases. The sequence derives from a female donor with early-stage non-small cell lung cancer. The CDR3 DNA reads TGCGCCAGCAGCCGGGCAGGGAGCACTGAAGCTTTCTTT. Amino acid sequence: CASSRAGSTEAFF.